This T cell receptor beta chain was sequenced during a study of T cell responses to AZD1222 COVID-19 vaccine. For the study at large: Pooled in the analysis were second doses at about 4 or about 12 weeks. The study, taken as a whole, reports: Just five or six AZD1222 recipients were seropositive at baseline.

This clone was counted once. Its antigen is not identified. Libraries were prepared by immunoSEQ multiplex PCR; TCRdb keeps only in-frame clonotypes and omits some of them. Of under 150,000 clones in the sample, 85% to 95% were seen once. The input for sequencing was peripheral blood, taken on day 0 of AZD1222 vaccination. The clonotype was recovered from an adult in good health.

The CDR3 spells CASSFPGTSGSSTDTQYF. Here the CDR3 DNA reads TGTGCCAGCAGCTTTCCCGGGACTAGCGGGAGTAGCACAGATACGCAGTATTTT. The V call is TRBV7-6, the J call TRBJ2-3; 14 bases fit TRBD2. The trim removed 3 bases at V and 0 bases at J, leaving 5 bases unmatched. The CDR3 has 18 residues. Germline CDR1 reads SGHVS; CDR2 reads FNYEAQ.